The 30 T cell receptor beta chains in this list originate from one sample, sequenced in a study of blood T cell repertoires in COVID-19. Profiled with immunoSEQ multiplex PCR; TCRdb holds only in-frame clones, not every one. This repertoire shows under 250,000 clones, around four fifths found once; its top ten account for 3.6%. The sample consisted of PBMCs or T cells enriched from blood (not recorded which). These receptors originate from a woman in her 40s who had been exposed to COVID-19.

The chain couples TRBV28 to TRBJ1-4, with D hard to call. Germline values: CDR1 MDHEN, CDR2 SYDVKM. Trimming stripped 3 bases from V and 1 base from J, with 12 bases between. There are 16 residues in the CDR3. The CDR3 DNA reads TGTGCCAGCAGTTTGAACAGTCCGTTAACTAATGAAAAACTGTTTTTT. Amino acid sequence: CASSLNSPLTNEKLFF.

As DNA, the CDR3 is TGTGCCAGCAGTTCAGGGGCCGCTGATGAAAAACTGTTTTTT. It translates to CASSSGAADEKLFF. The chain has TRBV6-4 and TRBJ1-4, with a possible D match to TRBD1 (6 bases). The CDR3 loop spans 14 amino acids. Germline assignment: CDR1 MRHNA and CDR2 SNTAGT. V was pared by 5 bases and J by 6 bases, with 13 bases between.

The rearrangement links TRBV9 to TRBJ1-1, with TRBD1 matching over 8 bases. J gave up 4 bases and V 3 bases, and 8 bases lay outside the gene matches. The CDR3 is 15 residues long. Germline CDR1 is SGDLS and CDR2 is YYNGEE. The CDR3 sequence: CASSGQDGQGTEAFF. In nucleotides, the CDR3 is TGTGCCAGCAGCGGCCAAGATGGACAGGGCACTGAAGCTTTCTTT.

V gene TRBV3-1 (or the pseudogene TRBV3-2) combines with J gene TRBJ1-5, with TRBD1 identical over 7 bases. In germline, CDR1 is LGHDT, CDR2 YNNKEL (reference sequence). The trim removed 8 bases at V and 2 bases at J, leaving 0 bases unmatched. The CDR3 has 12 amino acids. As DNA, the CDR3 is TGTGCCAGCGGGACAGGCAATCAGCCCCAGCATTTT. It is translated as CASGTGNQPQHF.

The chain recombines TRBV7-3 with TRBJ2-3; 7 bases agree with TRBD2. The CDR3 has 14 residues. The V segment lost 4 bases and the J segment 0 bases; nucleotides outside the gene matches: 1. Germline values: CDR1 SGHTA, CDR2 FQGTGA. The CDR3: CASSSAGSTDTQYF. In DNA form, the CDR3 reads TGTGCCAGCAGCTCAGCGGGGAGCACAGATACGCAGTATTTT.

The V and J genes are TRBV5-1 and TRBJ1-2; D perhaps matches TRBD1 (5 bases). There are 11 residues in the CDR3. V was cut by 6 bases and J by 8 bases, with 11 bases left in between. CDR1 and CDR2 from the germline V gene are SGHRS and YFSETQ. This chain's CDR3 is CASKGPGGYTF. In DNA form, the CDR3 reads TGCGCCAGCAAGGGGCCAGGCGGCTACACCTTC.

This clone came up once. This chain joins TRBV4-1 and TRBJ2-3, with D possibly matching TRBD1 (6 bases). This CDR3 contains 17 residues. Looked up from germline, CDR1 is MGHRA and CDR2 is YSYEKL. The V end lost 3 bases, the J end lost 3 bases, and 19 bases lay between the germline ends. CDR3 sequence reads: CASSQMGAPGGTDTQYF. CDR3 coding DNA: TGCGCCAGCAGCCAGATGGGGGCCCCCGGTGGGACAGATACGCAGTATTTT.

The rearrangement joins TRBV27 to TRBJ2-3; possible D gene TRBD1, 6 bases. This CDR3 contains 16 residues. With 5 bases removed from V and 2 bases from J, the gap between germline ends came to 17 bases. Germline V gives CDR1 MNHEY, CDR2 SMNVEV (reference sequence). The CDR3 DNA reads TGTGCCAGCAGTACAGGGTCCGGTGGATACACAGATACGCAGTATTTT. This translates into CASSTGSGGYTDTQYF.

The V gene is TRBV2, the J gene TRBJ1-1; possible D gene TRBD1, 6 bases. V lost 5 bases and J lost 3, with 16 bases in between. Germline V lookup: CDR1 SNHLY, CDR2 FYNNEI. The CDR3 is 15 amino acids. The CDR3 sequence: CASSFNRAADTEAFF. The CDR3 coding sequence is TGTGCCAGCAGTTTTAACAGGGCGGCGGACACTGAAGCTTTCTTT. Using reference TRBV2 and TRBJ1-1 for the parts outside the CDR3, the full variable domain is EPEVTQTPSHQVTQMGQEVILRCVPISNHLYFYWYRQILGQKVEFLVSFYNNEISEKSEIFDDQFSVERPDGSNFTLKIRSTKLEDSAMYFCASSFNRAADTEAFFGQGTRLTVV.

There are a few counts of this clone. The CDR3: CASSFGTGGLETQYF. The CDR3 DNA sequence: TGTGCCAGCAGCTTTGGGACAGGGGGCTTGGAGACCCAGTACTTC. The chain is built from TRBV5-6 and TRBJ2-5; 12 nucleotides line up with TRBD1. The CDR3 consists of 15 residues. The V gene's germline CDR1 is SGHDT and CDR2 YYEEEE. J lost 5 bases, V lost 2 bases, and 4 bases had no gene match.

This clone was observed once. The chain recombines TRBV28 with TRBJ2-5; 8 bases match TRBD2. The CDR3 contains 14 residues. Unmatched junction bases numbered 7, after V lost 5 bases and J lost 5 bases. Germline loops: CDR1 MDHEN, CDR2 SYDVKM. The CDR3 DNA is TGTGCCAGCAGTACCCCATCGGGGGGGGAGACCCAGTACTTC. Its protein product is CASSTPSGGETQYF.

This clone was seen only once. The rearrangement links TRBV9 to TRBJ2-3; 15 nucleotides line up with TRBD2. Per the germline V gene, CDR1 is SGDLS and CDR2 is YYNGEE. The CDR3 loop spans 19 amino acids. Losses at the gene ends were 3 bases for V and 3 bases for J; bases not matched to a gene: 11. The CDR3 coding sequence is TGTGCCAGCAGCGCGAGGGAGGGGACTAGCGGGGGGAGAACAGATACGCAGTATTTT. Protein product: CASSAREGTSGGRTDTQYF.

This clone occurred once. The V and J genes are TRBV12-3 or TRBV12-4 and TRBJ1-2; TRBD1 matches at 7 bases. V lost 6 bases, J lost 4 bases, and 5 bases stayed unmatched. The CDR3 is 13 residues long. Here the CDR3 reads CASSRDSFYGYTF. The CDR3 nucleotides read TGTGCCAGCAGCCGGGACAGTTTCTATGGCTACACCTTC.

In DNA, the CDR3 is TGTGCCAGCAGCTTGGATCCTAGCGGGAACTACGAGCAGTACTTC. As protein: CASSLDPSGNYEQYF. The V and J genes are TRBV5-4 and TRBJ2-7; the match to TRBD2 covers 9 bases. With V trimmed by 0 bases and J by 3 bases, 4 bases remained unmatched. The CDR3 length is 15 residues. Germline loops: CDR1 SGHNT, CDR2 YYREEE (reference sequence).

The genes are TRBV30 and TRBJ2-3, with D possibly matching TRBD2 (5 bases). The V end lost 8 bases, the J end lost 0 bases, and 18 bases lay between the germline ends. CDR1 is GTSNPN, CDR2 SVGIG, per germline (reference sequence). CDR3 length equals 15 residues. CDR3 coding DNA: TGTGCCCGGGGAGAGGCGGTCGCTAGCACAGATACGCAGTATTTT. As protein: CARGEAVASTDTQYF.

The CDR3 DNA follows: TGTGCCAGCAGTCAAGGGGGAGCACACACAGATACGCAGTATTTT. Amino acids: CASSQGGAHTDTQYF. V usage is TRBV28 and J usage is TRBJ2-3, with a possible D match to TRBD1 (6 bases). Germline V gene data show CDR1 as MDHEN and CDR2 as SYDVKM. The CDR3 extends over 15 amino acids. V was pared by 5 bases and J by 2 bases, with 14 bases between.

The CDR3 here is CASSGTGPTDTQYF. In DNA, the CDR3 is TGTGCCAGCAGCGGAACTGGTCCCACAGATACGCAGTATTTT. The chain couples TRBV9 to TRBJ2-3, with D unclear. The CDR3 has 14 amino acids. Between the trimmed V and J ends, which lost 3 bases and 2 bases, there was a span of 10 bases. Germline CDR1 SGDLS, CDR2 YYNGEE.

CDR3 loop: CASSQDGTGGKHEQYF. The CDR3, as DNA: TGTGCCAGCAGCCAAGATGGGACAGGGGGAAAACACGAGCAGTACTTC. The genes are TRBV3-1 (or the pseudogene TRBV3-2) and TRBJ2-7, with 11 bases fitting TRBD1. This CDR3 comprises 16 residues. J was trimmed by 5 bases and V by 0 bases; bases with no gene match: 6. From germline, CDR1 is LGHDT and CDR2 YNNKEL (reference sequence).

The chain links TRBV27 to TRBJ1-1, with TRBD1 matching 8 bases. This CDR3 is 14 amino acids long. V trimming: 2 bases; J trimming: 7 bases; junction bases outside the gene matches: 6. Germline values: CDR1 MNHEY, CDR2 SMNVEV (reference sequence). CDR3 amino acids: CASSLGQGHDEAFF. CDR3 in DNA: TGTGCCAGCAGTTTAGGACAGGGCCATGATGAAGCTTTCTTT.

Written as DNA, the CDR3 is TGTGCCAGCAGTTTATCTAGCTTAGGCACAGATACGCAGTATTTT. It yields the protein CASSLSSLGTDTQYF. This chain uses TRBV28 with TRBJ2-3; D may be TRBD2 (5 bases). CDR3 length: 15 residues. CDR1 and CDR2 from the germline V gene are MDHEN and SYDVKM. V was shortened by 1 base and J by 1 base, with 9 bases between the two germline ends.

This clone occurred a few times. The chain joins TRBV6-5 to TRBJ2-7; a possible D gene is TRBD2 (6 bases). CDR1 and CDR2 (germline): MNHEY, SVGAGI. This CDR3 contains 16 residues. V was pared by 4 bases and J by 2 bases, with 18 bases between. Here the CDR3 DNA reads TGTGCCAGCAGTTCCGGGACTGGGGCGGGTGCCTACGAGCAGTACTTC. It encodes CASSSGTGAGAYEQYF.

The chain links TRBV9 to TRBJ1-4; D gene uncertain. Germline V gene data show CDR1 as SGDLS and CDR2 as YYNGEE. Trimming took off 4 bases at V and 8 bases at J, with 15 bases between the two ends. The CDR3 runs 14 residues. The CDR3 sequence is CASSPLSSWEKLFF. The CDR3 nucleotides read TGTGCCAGCAGCCCTTTAAGCTCCTGGGAAAAACTGTTTTTT.

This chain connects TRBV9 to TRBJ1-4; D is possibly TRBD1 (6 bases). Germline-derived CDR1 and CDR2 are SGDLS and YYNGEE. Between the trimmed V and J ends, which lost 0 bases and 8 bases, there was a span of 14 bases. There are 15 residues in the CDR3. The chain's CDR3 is CASSVDGTPAEKLFF. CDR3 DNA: TGTGCCAGCAGCGTAGACGGGACACCGGCGGAAAAACTGTTTTTT.

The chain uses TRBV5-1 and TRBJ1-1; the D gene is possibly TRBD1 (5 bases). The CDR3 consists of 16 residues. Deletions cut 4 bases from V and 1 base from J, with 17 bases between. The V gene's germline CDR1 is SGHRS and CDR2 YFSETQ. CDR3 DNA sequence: TGCGCCAGCAGCACGGAAGGGGTCACGGGGAACACTGAAGCTTTCTTT. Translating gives CASSTEGVTGNTEAFF.

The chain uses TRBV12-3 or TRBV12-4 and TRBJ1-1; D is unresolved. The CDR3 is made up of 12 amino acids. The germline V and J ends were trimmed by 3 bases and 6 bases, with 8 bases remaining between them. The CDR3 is CASSLPGPEAFF. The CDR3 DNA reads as TGTGCCAGCAGTTTGCCGGGTCCTGAAGCTTTCTTT.

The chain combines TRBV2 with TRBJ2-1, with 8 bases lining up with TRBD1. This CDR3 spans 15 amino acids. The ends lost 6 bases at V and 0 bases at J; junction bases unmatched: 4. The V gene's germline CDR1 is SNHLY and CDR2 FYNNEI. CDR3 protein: CASRADRGSYNEQFF. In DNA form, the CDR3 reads TGTGCCAGCAGGGCTGACAGGGGCTCCTACAATGAGCAGTTCTTC.

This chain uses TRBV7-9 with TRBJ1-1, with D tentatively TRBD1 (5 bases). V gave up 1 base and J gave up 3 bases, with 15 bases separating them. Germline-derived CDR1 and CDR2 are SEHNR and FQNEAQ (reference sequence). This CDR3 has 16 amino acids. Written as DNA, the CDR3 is TGTGCCAGCAGCTTAGGACTTGGAGGGGAGGACACTGAAGCTTTCTTT. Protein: CASSLGLGGEDTEAFF.

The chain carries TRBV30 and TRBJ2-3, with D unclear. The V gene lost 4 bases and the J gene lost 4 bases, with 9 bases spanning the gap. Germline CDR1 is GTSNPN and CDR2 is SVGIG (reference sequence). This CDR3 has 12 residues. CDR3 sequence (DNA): TGTGCCTGGAAATACGCGCCAGATACGCAGTATTTT. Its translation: CAWKYAPDTQYF.

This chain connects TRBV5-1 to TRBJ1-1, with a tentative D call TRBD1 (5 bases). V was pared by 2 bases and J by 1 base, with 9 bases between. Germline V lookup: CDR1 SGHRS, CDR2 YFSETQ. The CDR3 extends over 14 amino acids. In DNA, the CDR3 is TGCGCCAGCAGCTTCCCGACAGCGAACACTGAAGCTTTCTTT. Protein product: CASSFPTANTEAFF. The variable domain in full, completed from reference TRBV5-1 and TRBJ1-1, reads KAGVTQTPRYLIKTRGQQVTLSCSPISGHRSVSWYQQTPGQGLQFLFEYFSETQRNKGNFPGRFSGRQFSNSRSEMNVSTLELGDSALYLCASSFPTANTEAFFGQGTRLTVV.

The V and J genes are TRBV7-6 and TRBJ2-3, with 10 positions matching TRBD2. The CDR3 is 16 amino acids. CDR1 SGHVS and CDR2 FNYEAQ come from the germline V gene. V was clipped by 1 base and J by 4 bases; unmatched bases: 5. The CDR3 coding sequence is TGTGCCAGCAGCTTAGTGAGGCTAGCGGGGGCAGATACGCAGTATTTT. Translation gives CASSLVRLAGADTQYF.